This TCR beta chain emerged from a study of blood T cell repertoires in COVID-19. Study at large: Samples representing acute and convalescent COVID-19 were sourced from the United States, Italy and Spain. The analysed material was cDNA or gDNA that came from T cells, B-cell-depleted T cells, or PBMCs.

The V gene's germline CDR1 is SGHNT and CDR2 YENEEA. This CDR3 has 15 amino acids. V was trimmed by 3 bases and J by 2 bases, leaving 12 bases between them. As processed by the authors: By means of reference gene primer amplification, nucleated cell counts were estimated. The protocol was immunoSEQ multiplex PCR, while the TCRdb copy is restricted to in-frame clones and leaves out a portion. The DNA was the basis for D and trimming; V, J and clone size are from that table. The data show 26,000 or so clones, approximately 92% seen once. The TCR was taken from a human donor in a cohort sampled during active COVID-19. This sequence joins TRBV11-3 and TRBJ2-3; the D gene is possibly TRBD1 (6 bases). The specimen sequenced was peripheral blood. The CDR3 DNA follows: TGTGCCAGCAGCTTCTGGGGGCTTCCCACAGATACGCAGTATTTT. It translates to CASSFWGLPTDTQYF.